The subject of this entry is one T cell receptor (beta chain). What it recognizes is unknown. The data derive from a study of blood T cells in healthy people across ages. Findings of the study overall: Measured against age, TCR beta diversity per million T cells decreased in a roughly linear manner. Percentage of naive T cells showed a strong correlation with TCR beta diversity.

Primed by a sample-barcoded 5' primer and a J-beta primer mix, a second PCR proceeded for about 7 to 11 cycles. TCRdb reprocessed the 5' RACE reads with MiXCR, giving one entry per CDR3 protein. The repertoire holds more than 1,400,000 distinct CDR3 sequences, around two fifths seen once, with around 8% in the top ten. Losses at the gene ends were 3 bases for V and 11 bases for J; bases not matched to a gene: 17. The CDR3 length is 16 residues. Germline V gene sequence: CDR1 MGHDK, CDR2 SYGVNS. Each donor had approximately 10 milliliters of peripheral blood drawn. Per sample, a minimum of 6 million PBMCs were isolated.

The chain has TRBV25-1 and TRBJ2-5, with TRBD2 matching over 8 bases. This TCR derives from a woman aged 18-29 years in good health. Sample: blood. This chain's CDR3 is CASSDPSGWGDSEQYF. For the CDR3, the DNA is TGTGCCAGCAGTGACCCTAGCGGGTGGGGCGACAGTGAGCAGTACTTC.